Shown below are 13 T cell receptor beta chains from a single sample sequenced in a study of regulatory T cells in long-lasting Graves disease. Time point defined: newly diagnosed GD, antithyroid drugs for less than 3 months. PBMCs were the source of the RNA used for TCR sequencing. With iRepertoire HTBI primers and Arm-PCR of CDR3 regions, TCR beta libraries were built. TCRdb redid the calling of the multiplex PCR reads with MiXCR, one entry per CDR3 protein. The table shows hundreds of thousands of distinct CDR3 sequences, with about 11% occurring only once. These data also formed part of another study, on T cells in Graves' hyperthyroidism and ophthalmopathy.

The input for sequencing was peripheral blood mononuclear cells (PBMCs), taken at new diagnosis, from a patient treated with antithyroid drugs. Receptor source: a woman in her 30s with Graves disease.

As concerns this clonotype: A junction boundary mismatches the germline segment, possibly from a read error. The CDR3 loop is CSALDQIF. CDR3 sequence (DNA): TGCAGTGCCTTGGACCAGATCTTT. The chain carries TRBV20-1 and TRBJ1-1, with D hard to call. The germline V gene encodes CDR1 DFQATT and CDR2 SNEGSKA (reference sequence). The CDR3 length is 8 residues.

This clonotype was seen many times. The chain carries TRBV9 and TRBJ2-7, with 8 bases identical to TRBD1. The CDR3 has 15 amino acids. J gave up 4 bases and V 0 bases, and 6 bases lay outside the gene matches. Germline CDR1 and CDR2: SGDLS and YYNGEE. DNA for the CDR3: TGTGCCAGCAGCGTAGCCGACAGGGGAATTTACGAGCAGTACTTC. It codes for CASSVADRGIYEQYF. Drawing the rest from reference TRBV9 and TRBJ2-7, the complete variable domain is DSGVTQTPKHLITATGQRVTLRCSPRSGDLSVYWYQQSLDQGLQFLIQYYNGEERAKGNILERFSAQQFPDLHSELNLSSLELGDSALYFCASSVADRGIYEQYFGPGTRLTVT.

This clonotype was recorded many times. The V call is TRBV25-1, the J call TRBJ2-3, with 10 bases fitting TRBD2. From germline, CDR1 is MGHDK and CDR2 SYGVNS. The junction had 5 bases not matched to a gene; V was cut back by 4 bases and J by 7 bases. The CDR3 runs to 14 residues. The CDR3 DNA reads as TGTGCCAGCAGTGTAGCGGGAGGAGCGAATACGCAGTATTTT. Translating gives CASSVAGGANTQYF.

This clonotype was observed many times. This rearrangement joins TRBV12-3 or TRBV12-4 to TRBJ1-1, with D hard to call. With 4 bases removed from V and 0 bases from J, the gap between germline ends came to 12 bases. CDR3 length: 15 amino acids. Written as DNA, the CDR3 is TGTGCCAGCAGTTATCATGGACTGATGAACACTGAAGCTTTCTTT. It codes for CASSYHGLMNTEAFF.

This clonotype has only a few counts. The chain combines TRBV4-3 with TRBJ2-4; 10 bases are a match to TRBD2. V lost 0 bases and J lost 0; bases outside the gene matches: 14. This CDR3 region has 21 residues. Germline values: CDR1 LGHNA, CDR2 YSLEER. The CDR3 coding sequence is TGCGCCAGCAGCCAAGATTTGGCTAGCGGGAGATGGGATGGAGCCAAAAACATTCAGTACTTC. It codes for CASSQDLASGRWDGAKNIQYF.

This clonotype was seen at least ten times. V and J are TRBV9 and TRBJ2-7; TRBD2 aligns across 7 bases. Germline V gene data show CDR1 as SGDLS and CDR2 as YYNGEE. The CDR3 has 14 residues. The trim removed 0 bases at V and 7 bases at J, leaving 7 bases unmatched. The CDR3 DNA sequence: TGTGCCAGCAGCGTAGACCCCCTGGGGGGGGAGCAGTACTTC. Protein: CASSVDPLGGEQYF.

This clonotype has only a few counts. This chain connects TRBV5-5 to TRBJ1-5; no clear D. CDR1 is SGHKS and CDR2 is YYEKEE in the germline V gene (reference sequence). The CDR3 runs 15 residues. The germline V and J ends were trimmed by 4 bases and 2 bases, with 13 bases remaining between them. The CDR3 spells CASSRAPGGNQPQHF. In nucleotides, the CDR3 is TGTGCCAGCAGCCGGGCCCCCGGTGGCAATCAGCCCCAGCATTTT.

This clonotype has a count of ten or more. The V and J genes are TRBV9 and TRBJ1-6, with D unclear. The germline CDR1 and CDR2 sequences are SGDLS and YYNGEE. The CDR3 sequence is 14 residues long. With 4 bases removed from V and 9 bases from J, the gap between germline ends came to 14 bases. The DNA for the CDR3 is TGTGCCAGCAGCCCAAGGGTTGTTGGTTCACCCCTCCACTTT. Translated, it gives CASSPRVVGSPLHF.

This clonotype has ten or more counts. This chain joins TRBV19 and TRBJ2-5; 7 nucleotides line up with TRBD2. The CDR3 spans 16 residues. Germline V CDR1 and CDR2: LNHDA, SQIVND (reference sequence). V shed 5 bases, J shed 0 bases, and the junction held 9 bases outside the gene matches. The CDR3 region is CASSVHAGTNQETQYF. As DNA, the CDR3 is TGTGCCAGTAGTGTTCACGCCGGGACTAACCAAGAGACCCAGTACTTC.

The table lists this clonotype with many counts. This chain uses TRBV20-1 with TRBJ2-7; 8 bases are a match to TRBD2. The CDR3 covers 15 residues. After removal of 3 bases from V and 6 bases from J, the junction contained 13 bases not matched to a gene. Per the germline V gene, CDR1 is DFQATT and CDR2 is SNEGSKA (reference sequence). The CDR3 DNA reads TGCAGTGCTAGCGCCCCAGCGGGAGTAGGTAGCGAGCAGTACTTC. It encodes CSASAPAGVGSEQYF.

This clonotype has just a few counts. This chain uses TRBV20-1 with TRBJ2-1, with 8 positions matching TRBD2. V dropped 6 bases and J dropped 7; count of bases not matched to a gene: 11. From germline, CDR1 is DFQATT and CDR2 SNEGSKA (reference sequence). The CDR3 contains 14 residues. CDR3 coding DNA: TGCAGTGCCACGGGAGGGGGAGGCCTGAATGAGCAGTTCTTC. Protein: CSATGGGGLNEQFF.

This clonotype was picked up many times. The chain is built from TRBV18 and TRBJ2-1; D remains ambiguous. V lost 3 bases to trimming and J lost 7 bases, with 10 bases between them. CDR3 length: 13 residues. Germline V gene lookup returns CDR1 KGHSH and CDR2 LQKENI. CDR3 protein: CASSPYSFNEQFF. CDR3 bases: TGTGCCAGCTCACCCTACTCATTTAATGAGCAGTTCTTC.

J is TRBJ2-7 and V is TRBV10-2, with D possibly matching TRBD2 (6 bases). The germline V and J ends were trimmed by 3 bases and 6 bases, with 21 bases remaining between them. CDR3 size: 16 residues. Germline V lookup: CDR1 WSHSY, CDR2 SAAADI. The chain's CDR3 is CASSEVIAVTSTEQYF. The CDR3 bases are TGCGCCAGCAGTGAAGTGATAGCGGTAACCTCTACCGAGCAGTACTTC.